Listed below are T cell receptor beta chains from one sample, sequenced in a study of CD8+CD57+ T cells in acquired aplastic anemia. TCRdb analysed the reads with MiXCR anew, one entry per CDR3 protein. The sample includes hundreds of thousands of distinct CDR3 sequences, roughly 64% seen only once; the top ten take 3.5% to 4.5%. Sequenced sample: sorted CD4+, CD8+, or CD8+CD57+ T cells (not recorded which) from PBMCs. The receptors originated from a human donor in good health, serving as a control. The conserved cysteine and the conserved F or W are not part of the CDR3 here.

J: TRBJ1-5; V: TRBV20-1; CDR3: SARAGFSNQPQH
J: TRBJ2-1; V: TRBV7-2; CDR3: ASSPTGGAEDGYF
J: TRBJ2-2; V: TRBV4-2; CDR3: ASSHVLAGTGELF
J: TRBJ1-6; V: TRBV20-1; CDR3: SARRGPNSTLH
J: TRBJ1-1; V: TRBV7-8; CDR3: ASSPRYHERTEAF
J: TRBJ2-1; V: TRBV7-2; CDR3: ASVTGKGTNEEF
J: TRBJ2-7; V: TRBV7-4; CDR3: ASSVVGDRGGEQY
J: TRBJ1-1; V: TRBV7-2; CDR3: ASSVLIGRLNYC
J: TRBJ1-1; V: TRBV29-1; CDR3: SVGSTGEAF
J: TRBJ1-1; V: TRBV12-3/TRBV12-4; CDR3: ASSSRGDTGAF
J: TRBJ1-6; V: TRBV29-1; CDR3: SVAGTAENSPLQ
J: TRBJ2-3; V: TRBV7-9; CDR3: ASSLARTGSTDTQY
J: TRBJ1-2; V: TRBV9; CDR3: ASSLRGGLAGNYGYT
J: TRBJ2-7; V: TRBV9; CDR3: ASSSGPASGNT